This T cell receptor (beta chain) was captured in a study of cytomegalovirus exposure and HLA in healthy donors. Broader study findings: Researchers catalogued about 150 TCR beta chains as cytomegalovirus-associated.

Note on this clone: Its antigen is unknown.

Generated by immunoSEQ multiplex PCR, the TCRdb table keeps only in-frame clones and is missing some. This table holds 200,000 or so clones, around 84% found once. Germline CDR1 reads KGHSH; CDR2 reads LQKENI. V was pared by 2 bases and J by 2 bases, with 3 bases of the junction left unmatched. The CDR3 is 15 amino acids. The TCR sequence derives from a man younger than 35 in good health and CMV-seropositive. Sequenced input: PBMCs. The chain couples TRBV18 to TRBJ2-7, with 10 bases lining up with TRBD2. This CDR3 reads CASSPGSGGAYEQYF. DNA for the CDR3: TGTGCCAGCTCACCAGGGAGCGGGGGGGCCTACGAGCAGTACTTC.